The clone carrying this T cell receptor (beta chain) was observed many times. The data were taken from a study of CD8+CD57+ T cells in acquired aplastic anemia. Genomic DNA, serving as template, underwent TCR beta VDJ and CDR3 profiling. From the reads, TCRdb called clonotypes with MiXCR, one entry per CDR3 protein. The data contain under 150,000 distinct CDR3 sequences, 40% of them seen just once; the ten biggest clones take up about 2.6%. Individuals selected for sequencing had exhibited CD8+CD57+ cell expansion on flow cytometry. Among the patients, all had severe acquired aplastic anemia. Per germline, CDR1 SEHNR and CDR2 FQNEAQ (reference sequence). Trimming shortened V by 3 bases and J by 0 bases, and 8 bases separated the two germline ends. The CDR3 is made up of 14 amino acids.

The receptor's source is a human donor with aplastic anemia. The chain is built from TRBV7-9 and TRBJ1-1, with no clear D. Sequencing was performed on sorted CD4+, CD8+, or CD8+CD57+ T cells (not recorded which) from PBMCs. The CDR3 protein is CASSFEQMNTEAFF. The CDR3, as DNA: TGTGCCAGCAGCTTCGAACAGATGAACACTGAAGCTTTCTTT. Full variable domain (remainder filled in from reference TRBV7-9 and TRBJ1-1): DTGVSQNPRHKITKRGQNVTFRCDPISEHNRLYWYRQTLGQGPEFLTYFQNEAQLEKSRLLSDRFSAERPKGSFSTLEIQRTEQGDSAMYLCASSFEQMNTEAFFGQGTRLTVV.